This T cell receptor (beta chain) was recorded in a study of blood T cell repertoires in COVID-19 (dated by TCRdb to the early 2020s). For the study in its entirety: The collaborator samples originated in the United States, Italy and Spain and spanned the acute and convalescent phases of COVID-19. The material from the prospective study consisted of cDNA or gDNA derived from T cells, B-cell-depleted T cells, or PBMCs. Deeply sampled blood TCRbeta repertoires from subjects exposed to, actively infected with, or recovered from COVID-19 were included in the dataset. A freely available public database, intended as a resource for researchers studying the immune response to SARS-CoV-2, is where the repertoires were released. The samples were drawn from two sources: the first 160 participants of the ongoing ImmuneRACE study, and 950 to 1,500 subjects contributed by 6 global collaborators. Nearly every sample came with metadata listing a de-identified subject ID, COVID-19 status, age in years and sex. Where HLA class I and class II types were available, the types were taken from metadata supplied by the sample provider, not from assay-based typing. Findings and caveats that apply to the study as a whole: Clinical and demographic metadata were provided uncurated, with the amount varying by source and participant.

TCRbeta CDR3 regions were amplified from genomic DNA using the immunoSEQ Assay, a bias-controlled multiplex PCR. As for how the authors treated the data: Within the assay, amplification of reference gene primers was used to estimate how many nucleated cells each sample contained. To quantify the absolute abundance of each unique TCRbeta CDR3 rearrangement, sequence reads were collapsed and filtered. For each sample, productive Simpson clonality was calculated by taking the square root of Simpson's diversity index across productive rearrangements. TCRdb's version of the immuneACCESS table is confined to in-frame rearrangements and falls short of the full clone set. An unresolved V gene accounts for under half of the shortfall where checked; the remainder is of unknown origin. The V and J calls and clone size were taken over from that table, and D and trimming were inferred from the DNA. The sample table shows around 110,000 clones, and 84% are seen once. The top ten constitute 4% to 5.5% of the sample.

Including cysteine and phenylalanine, the CDR3 has 12 amino acids. The sequence is cut down to CDR3 DNA, 36 bases in frame from base 1. The V end loses 6 bases and the J end loses 6 bases, and a stretch of 11 bases separates them. Of note for this clone: The clone's antigen remains unknown. The sample holds no much larger clone one base away, and base qualities are not on file.

Collaborating institutions collected whole blood in K2EDTA tubes following their own protocols. Collaborator samples were shipped for TCRbeta analysis as frozen whole blood, isolated PBMCs, or DNA extracted from either sample type. Sequencing was carried out using peripheral blood. The rearrangement joined TRBV12-3 or TRBV12-4 to TRBJ1-2; the D gene is perhaps TRBD1, from 5 matching bases. The TCR originated in a human donor in a cohort sampled during active COVID-19. The CDR3 reads as follows: CASSRQKHGYTF. The nucleotide sequence reads TGTGCCAGCAGCCGACAGAAGCATGGCTACACCTTC.